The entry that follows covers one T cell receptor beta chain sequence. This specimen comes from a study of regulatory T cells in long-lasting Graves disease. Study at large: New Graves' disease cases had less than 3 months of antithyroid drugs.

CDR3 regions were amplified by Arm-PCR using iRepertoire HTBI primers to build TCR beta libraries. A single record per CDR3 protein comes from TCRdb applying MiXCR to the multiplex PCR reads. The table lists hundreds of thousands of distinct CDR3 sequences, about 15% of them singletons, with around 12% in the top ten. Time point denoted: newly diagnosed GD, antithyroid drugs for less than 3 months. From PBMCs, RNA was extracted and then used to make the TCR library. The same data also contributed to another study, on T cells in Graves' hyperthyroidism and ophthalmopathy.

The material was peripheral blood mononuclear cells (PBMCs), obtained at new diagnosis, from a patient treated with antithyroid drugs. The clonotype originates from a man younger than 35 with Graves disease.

The CDR3 sequence is CATSRDIPDPSTDTQYF. The CDR3 nucleotides are TGTGCCACCAGCAGAGATATCCCAGACCCTAGCACAGATACGCAGTATTTT. The chain carries TRBV15 and TRBJ2-3; D is uncertain. The CDR3 spans 17 residues. Trimming pared 0 bases from V and 0 bases from J, leaving 13 bases between. Germline lookup yields CDR1 LNHNV and CDR2 YYDKDF (reference sequence).